Below, one TCR beta chain is given with its context. The data are from a study of blood T cell repertoires in COVID-19. CDR3 length: 15 amino acids. The germline V gene has CDR1 LGHNA and CDR2 YNFKEQ. V was pared by 0 bases and J by 5 bases, with 6 bases of the junction left unmatched. People in the exposed group encountered a COVID-19 case within 2 weeks before entering the study. Only in-frame clones appear in the TCRdb table, and some are missing; sequencing was by immunoSEQ multiplex PCR. The table has 200,000 to 250,000 clones, roughly four fifths seen once. The sample was PBMCs or T cells enriched from blood (not recorded which). This TCR was recovered from a woman between 45 and 60 years old who had been exposed to COVID-19. The V and J genes are TRBV4-2 and TRBJ2-5; 7 bases line up with TRBD2. The CDR3 sequence: CASSQDGGRVETQYF. CDR3 bases: TGTGCCAGCAGCCAAGATGGGGGGAGGGTCGAGACCCAGTACTTC.